This T cell receptor (beta chain) was documented in a study of OX40 agonist ivuxolimab in advanced cancers. Background on the study: One patient with hepatocellular carcinoma and two with cutaneous melanoma, three in all, had partial responses.

Repertoires were generated with immunoSEQ multiplex PCR, while TCRdb's copy carries only in-frame clones and drops some. The profile shows about 60,000 clones, 70% to 90% of them singletons. Study-wide findings and caveats: Among some nonresponders, normalized T-cell clonal expansion was also low.

This clone was observed a few times. Its matching antigen is unknown. J was trimmed by 2 bases and V by 6 bases; bases with no gene match: 4. Per the germline V gene, CDR1 is MNHEY and CDR2 is SMNVEV (reference sequence). The CDR3 consists of 14 residues. Blood sampling took place at baseline, cycle 4 day 1, and cycle 7 day 1. V is TRBV27 and J is TRBJ1-2, with 9 positions matching TRBD1. This TCR came from an adult with an advanced solid tumor such as melanoma, head and neck, liver or kidney cancer. The sequencing used CD4+ or CD8+ T cells sorted from blood, collected in a trial of the OX40 agonist ivuxolimab. The CDR3 loop is CASRGTGTNYGYTF. In DNA form, the CDR3 reads TGTGCCAGCAGGGGGACAGGGACAAACTATGGCTACACCTTC.